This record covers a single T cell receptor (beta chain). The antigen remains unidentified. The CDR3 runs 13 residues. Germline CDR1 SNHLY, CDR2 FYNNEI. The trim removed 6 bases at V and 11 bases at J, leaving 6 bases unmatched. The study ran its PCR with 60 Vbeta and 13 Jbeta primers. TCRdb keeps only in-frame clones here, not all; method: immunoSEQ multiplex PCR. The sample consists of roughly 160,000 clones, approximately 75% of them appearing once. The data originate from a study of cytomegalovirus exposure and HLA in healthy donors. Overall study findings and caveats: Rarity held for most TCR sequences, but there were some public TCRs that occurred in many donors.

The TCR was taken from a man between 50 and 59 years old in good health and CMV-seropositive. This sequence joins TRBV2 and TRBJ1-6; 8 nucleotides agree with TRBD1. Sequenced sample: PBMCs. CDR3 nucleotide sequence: TGTGCCAGCAGAGAGGACAGGGCAGCACCCCTCCACTTT. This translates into CASREDRAAPLHF.